This entry lists 13 T cell receptor beta chains sequenced from one sample in a study of blood T cell repertoires in COVID-19. This table comes from immunoSEQ multiplex PCR, and its TCRdb copy is limited to in-frame clones, with some not included. The profile shows under 300,000 clones, around 79% of them singletons. Sequenced sample: peripheral blood. These receptor sequences come from a woman of 80 years or more with acute or convalescent COVID-19.

This clone appeared a few times. V is TRBV7-9 and J is TRBJ1-5; no definite D call. The CDR3 is 15 residues long. The V end lost 3 bases, the J end lost 0 bases, and 9 bases lay between the germline ends. The germline V gene has CDR1 SEHNR and CDR2 FQNEAQ (reference sequence). Written as DNA, the CDR3 is TGTGCCAGCAGCTTGGAGGGCCATAGCAATCAGCCCCAGCATTTT. It codes for CASSLEGHSNQPQHF.

This chain uses TRBV19 with TRBJ2-7; 9 bases match TRBD2. J gave up 2 bases and V 6 bases, and 8 bases lay outside the gene matches. The CDR3 has 15 residues. The V gene's germline CDR1 is LNHDA and CDR2 SQIVND (reference sequence). This CDR3 reads CASRPLAGSTYEQYF. The CDR3 bases are TGTGCCAGTAGGCCTCTAGCGGGATCCACCTACGAGCAGTACTTC.

The chain combines TRBV6-5 with TRBJ1-5; perhaps TRBD1 as D (5 bases). Deletions cut 2 bases from V and 2 bases from J, with 10 bases between. Germline CDR1 reads MNHEY; CDR2 reads SVGAGI. This CDR3 is built from 15 residues. CDR3: CASSYRGGGNQPQHF. CDR3 in DNA: TGTGCCAGCAGTTACAGGGGTGGGGGCAATCAGCCCCAGCATTTT.

The J gene is TRBJ2-7, the V gene TRBV2, with TRBD1 identical over 11 bases. Germline CDR1 SNHLY, CDR2 FYNNEI. This CDR3 spans 15 amino acids. V gave up 4 bases and J gave up 3 bases; unmatched junction bases: 5. CDR3 sequence: CASSGTGGAFYEQYF. The CDR3 bases are TGTGCCAGCAGTGGGACAGGGGGCGCTTTCTACGAGCAGTACTTC.

The genes are TRBV18 and TRBJ1-6; tentatively, D is TRBD1 (6 bases). The germline CDR1 and CDR2 sequences are KGHSH and LQKENI. CDR3 length: 15 amino acids. Trimming pared 5 bases from V and 6 bases from J, leaving 14 bases between. CDR3: CASSTGKGGNSPLHF. The CDR3 DNA follows: TGTGCCAGCTCAACAGGGAAGGGCGGTAATTCACCCCTCCACTTT.

The V and J genes are TRBV5-1 and TRBJ1-3, with 7 bases that match TRBD1. The CDR3 extends over 16 amino acids. CDR1 SGHRS and CDR2 YFSETQ come from the germline V gene. With V trimmed by 2 bases and J by 3 bases, 8 bases remained unmatched. The CDR3 loop is CASSFTGTEGGNTIYF. CDR3 bases: TGCGCCAGCAGCTTTACAGGGACAGAGGGTGGAAACACCATATATTTT.

The chain couples TRBV18 to TRBJ1-4, with TRBD1 matching over 8 bases. Germline loops: CDR1 KGHSH, CDR2 LQKENI. V lost 3 bases to trimming and J lost 5 bases; unmatched junction nucleotides: 8. The CDR3 has 16 residues. As DNA, the CDR3 is TGTGCCAGCTCACCTACGGGGACAGGCGGAAATGAAAAACTGTTTTTT. Protein: CASSPTGTGGNEKLFF.

The chain employs TRBV24-1 and TRBJ1-1; no clear D. Trimming removed 8 bases at V and 4 bases at J, with 16 bases between. Germline V gives CDR1 KGHDR, CDR2 SFDVKD. This CDR3 has 14 amino acids. The CDR3 spells CATTPPSRGTEAFF. Written as DNA, the CDR3 is TGTGCCACCACCCCCCCGTCCCGAGGCACTGAAGCTTTCTTT.

This clone was seen more than once but under ten times. The V and J genes are TRBV5-6 and TRBJ1-5; unclear D gene. This CDR3 has 13 residues. The V gene lost 2 bases and the J gene lost 6 bases, with 9 bases spanning the gap. The V gene's germline CDR1 is SGHDT and CDR2 YYEEEE. In DNA, the CDR3 is TGTGCCAGCAGCTTTTGGGGAGGTCAGCCCCAGCATTTT. It encodes CASSFWGGQPQHF.

The chain uses TRBV21-1 and TRBJ1-6; the table's D call TRBD1 went unverified against the DNA. TRBV21-1 is recorded as a pseudogene. CDR3 size: 15 residues. CDR3 in DNA: TGTGCCAGCAGCAGCCAGGGTCCCGTCCGTTCACCCCTCCACTTT. As protein: CASSSQGPVRSPLHF.

V is TRBV18 and J is TRBJ2-3, with D maybe TRBD2 (5 bases). Germline V gene sequence: CDR1 KGHSH, CDR2 LQKENI. V was clipped by 2 bases and J by 7 bases, with 10 bases between them. This CDR3 comprises 13 residues. CDR3 region: CASSPSGSNTQYF. CDR3 coding DNA: TGTGCCAGCTCACCAAGCGGATCGAATACGCAGTATTTT.

The V call is TRBV6-2 or TRBV6-3, the J call TRBJ2-5; possibly TRBD2 for D (7 bases). The CDR3 is 16 amino acids. CDR1 MNHEY and CDR2 SVGEGT come from the germline V gene. The germline V and J ends were trimmed by 5 bases and 5 bases, with 21 bases remaining between them. The CDR3 bases are TGTGCCAGCAGTCCCGCGGGGGCCTTTCTCGTGGAGACCCAGTACTTC. Encoded protein: CASSPAGAFLVETQYF.

V gene TRBV10-3 combines with J gene TRBJ2-4, with a weak D call TRBD2 (6 bases). This CDR3 contains 18 residues. V lost 0 bases and J lost 0, with 15 bases in between. In germline, CDR1 is ENHRY, CDR2 SYGVKD. The CDR3 region is CAISESWGLNLAKNIQYF. CDR3 bases: TGTGCCATCAGTGAGTCTTGGGGACTGAATCTAGCCAAAAACATTCAGTACTTC.